This T cell receptor (beta chain) was profiled in a study of shared clonotypes between healthy human individuals. Study-level background: The study used three CD4 naive, three CD4 memory, two CD8 naive and one CD8 memory plate per donor.

Germline CDR1 is SGHTA and CDR2 is FQGTGA. V was trimmed by 5 bases and J by 0 bases, leaving 11 bases between them. This CDR3 is built from 15 residues. Splitting of each subset's genomic DNA was done evenly across several immunoSEQ plates. TCRdb keeps only in-frame clones here, not all; method: immunoSEQ multiplex PCR. This table has a few million clones, around 94% appearing once. Points from the study as a whole: An expected dependence of interdonor clonotype sharing on sequencing depth was noted. Across subsets, estimated richness was generally greater for naive than for memory populations.

A word on this clone: Its specificity is not known. Distinct nucleotide sequences in the sample also encode this CDR3.

This sequence originates from a man aged 18 to 29 in good health. This chain links TRBV7-3 with TRBJ2-1; no clear D. Specimen: naive CD4+ T cells sorted from blood. Subset described: CD45RA+ positively selected. CDR3 in DNA: TGTGCCAGCAGCCTTTCGGGCCTCTCCTACAATGAGCAGTTCTTC. This codes for CASSLSGLSYNEQFF.